The rows below give T cell receptor beta chains drawn from one sample of a study of T cells and copy number aberrations in small-cell lung cancer. The assay was immunoSEQ multiplex PCR, and TCRdb's table has in-frame clones only and misses some. The sample lists some 9,300 clones; roughly 79% were seen once. Sequencing input: normal tissue next to the tumor. The receptor source for this set is a man aged 60 to 75 with small cell lung cancer. Each CDR3 is given with its conserved first and last residue. A D gene is named only where the DNA matches it firmly. The listing skips clone size in some rows; elsewhere it reads once, few, many or a size class.

J gene,V gene,D gene,clone size,CDR3 protein,CDR3 DNA
TRBJ2-2,TRBV7-2,-,-,CASSLWWRNTGELFF,TGTGCCAGCAGCTTATGGTGGAGGAACACCGGGGAGCTGTTTTTT
TRBJ1-1,TRBV5-1,-,-,CASSLGWGDTEAFF,TGCGCCAGCAGCTTGGGCTGGGGGGACACTGAAGCTTTCTTT
TRBJ2-6,TRBV19,-,-,CASSALISGANVLTF,TGTGCCAGTAGTGCTCTAATCTCTGGGGCCAACGTCCTGACTTTC
TRBJ1-4,TRBV30,-,once,CAWSVGGAGEKLFF,TGTGCCTGGAGTGTTGGGGGCGCGGGTGAAAAATTGTTTTTT
TRBJ2-7,TRBV11-3,-,-,CASSLETSFYEQYF,TGTGCCAGCAGCTTGGAGACTAGTTTTTACGAGCAGTACTTC
TRBJ2-7,TRBV6-6,-,-,CASSSVHGGAGEQYF,TGTGCCAGCAGTTCCGTGCACGGGGGCGCGGGGGAGCAGTACTTC
TRBJ2-7,TRBV30,TRBD1,-,CAWRSTGGYEQYF,TGTGCCTGGAGGTCCACAGGGGGGTACGAGCAGTACTTC
TRBJ2-7,TRBV6-1,-,-,CASNGYDRLSYEQYF,TGTGCCAGCAATGGGTACGACCGACTCTCTTACGAGCAGTACTTC
TRBJ1-1,TRBV28,-,-,CASRPDGTEAFF,TGTGCCAGCAGACCAGACGGCACTGAAGCTTTCTTT
TRBJ2-3,TRBV7-2,TRBD2,-,CASSLAGTRWADTQYF,TGTGCCAGCAGCTTAGCGGGGACTAGATGGGCAGATACGCAGTATTTT
TRBJ1-1,TRBV19,-,-,CASSIGFRVTEAFF,TGTGCCAGTAGTATAGGGTTTCGGGTCACTGAAGCTTTCTTT
TRBJ2-6,TRBV15,-,few,CAAGHYDSGANVLTF,TGTGCCGCCGGACACTACGACTCTGGGGCCAACGTCCTGACTTTC
TRBJ2-7,TRBV10-3,-,-,CVISPTPGNEQYF,TGTGTCATCAGTCCGACCCCCGGGAACGAGCAGTACTTC
TRBJ1-4,TRBV5-1,-,-,CASSLGTGNEKLFF,TGCGCCAGCAGCTTGGGCACGGGGAATGAAAAACTGTTTTTT
TRBJ2-1,TRBV29-1,-,once,CSFRENREQFF,TGCAGCTTTCGAGAGAACCGTGAGCAGTTCTTC
TRBJ2-2,TRBV4-1,TRBD1,-,CASSLRAQGASGELFF,TGCGCCAGCAGCCTCAGGGCCCAGGGGGCGAGCGGGGAGCTGTTTTTT
TRBJ2-2,TRBV27,-,-,CASSPQVSGVTGELFF,TGTGCCAGCAGCCCCCAGGTGTCCGGGGTCACCGGGGAGCTGTTTTTT
TRBJ1-3,TRBV7-9,-,-,CASRPEDRNTIYF,TGTGCCAGCAGACCCGAGGATAGAAACACCATATATTTT
TRBJ1-1,TRBV20-1,-,once,CSASTDTEAFF,TGCAGTGCTAGTACTGACACTGAAGCTTTCTTT
TRBJ2-7,TRBV4-1,TRBD1,few,CASSRGQGADEQYF,TGCGCCAGCAGCCGAGGACAGGGGGCCGACGAGCAGTACTTC
TRBJ2-5,TRBV6-1,-,-,CASNPGWSSETQYF,TGTGCCAGCAATCCAGGGTGGTCGTCAGAGACCCAGTACTTC
TRBJ2-2,TRBV7-6,-,-,CASSPQGSGTGELFF,TGTGCCAGCAGCCCACAGGGTTCGGGCACCGGGGAGCTGTTTTTT
TRBJ1-2,TRBV29-1,-,-,CSVSRGTF,TGCAGCGTTTCCCGGGGGACCTTC
TRBJ2-5,TRBV5-5,TRBD1,-,CASSLVLGTEQETQYF,TGTGCCAGCAGCTTGGTTCTGGGGACAGAGCAAGAGACCCAGTACTTC